The rows below give T cell receptor beta chains drawn from one sample of a study of T cells in Graves' hyperthyroidism and ophthalmopathy. MiXCR, applied by TCRdb to the multiplex PCR reads, yields one record per CDR3 protein. The sample lists about 37,000 distinct CDR3 sequences, 50% to 55% seen once, with 15% to 20% in the top ten. Sequencing was done on a sample of blood. These receptors all come from a man aged 35 to 55 with Graves' ophthalmopathy. Each CDR3 is given with its conserved first and last residue. A D gene is named only where the DNA matches it firmly.

d_call,v_call,j_call,cdr3_aa
-,TRBV20-1,TRBJ2-5,CSASGEETQYF
-,TRBV20-1,TRBJ2-1,CSAQDGSSYNEQFF
TRBD2,TRBV7-2,TRBJ2-1,CASGLRLAGGHEQFF
-,TRBV5-1,TRBJ2-6,CASSPYTGANVLTF
-,TRBV10-3,TRBJ2-2,CAIRTDTSENTEELFF
TRBD2,TRBV19,TRBJ2-1,CASATSGSYNEQFF
-,TRBV20-1,TRBJ1-5,CSADRGAVNQPQHF
-,TRBV14,TRBJ1-5,CASSQGQPQHF
TRBD1,TRBV2,TRBJ2-3,CASSGVTGGSDTQYF
-,TRBV20-1,TRBJ1-6,CSARDVAGSNSPLHF
-,TRBV7-8,TRBJ1-5,CASSLFGNQPQHF
-,TRBV7-2,TRBJ2-1,CGSGATIYNEQFF
-,TRBV20-1,TRBJ1-5,CSAPDMAGGGQPQHF
-,TRBV6-2/TRBV6-3,TRBJ1-4,CASSYGAGGYEKLFF
TRBD2,TRBV6-2/TRBV6-3,TRBJ2-3,CASQVAGESDTQYF
TRBD2,TRBV20-1,TRBJ2-5,CSARAGGQETQYF
TRBD1,TRBV7-9,TRBJ2-7,CASSSGQGRNEQYF
-,TRBV7-8,TRBJ2-3,CASAQSTDTQYF
-,TRBV9,TRBJ1-6,CASSVEYGRANSPLHF
TRBD1,TRBV19,TRBJ1-1,CASSPGDRRLSYEQNTEAFF
-,TRBV27,TRBJ1-1,CASFSAWTEAFF
-,TRBV20-1,TRBJ1-5,CSASGASGGGETQHF
TRBD2,TRBV20-1,TRBJ2-1,CSASSGSYNEQFF
-,TRBV2,TRBJ2-3,CASIMIKDTQYF
TRBD2,TRBV24-1,TRBJ2-5,CATSDLKTSGGETQYF
-,TRBV9,TRBJ2-5,CVSSSEEIQYF
-,TRBV19,TRBJ1-5,CASSIKVYQPQHF
-,TRBV7-3,TRBJ1-2,CASSPLQGSSYGYTF
-,TRBV7-3,TRBJ1-1,CASSLRWPPPQLRDTEAFF
TRBD2,TRBV7-6,TRBJ2-1,CASSVTGGAANEQFF
-,TRBV9,TRBJ1-2,CASSVEPDTQYFGPGGYTF
TRBD1,TRBV5-1,TRBJ1-2,CASSLEQGRYGYTF
-,TRBV5-1,-,CASSPRAGRGEQFF
-,TRBV9,TRBJ2-1,CASSGGTNEQFF
-,TRBV11-2,TRBJ2-1,CASSLGTGKYNEQFF
TRBD1,TRBV19,TRBJ1-2,CASSKGGTAYGYTF